This TCR beta chain emerged from a study of blood T cells in healthy people across ages. A sample-barcoded 5' primer and a J-beta primer mix were used in a second PCR of roughly 7 to 12 cycles. TCRdb reprocessed the 5' RACE reads via MiXCR and lists one record per CDR3 protein. The data hold under 800,000 distinct CDR3 sequences, with about 21% observed a single time. The V end lost 6 bases, the J end lost 0 bases, and 12 bases lay between the germline ends. The CDR3 length is 14 residues. Germline CDR1 reads SQVTM; CDR2 reads ANQGSEA. The receptor comes from a man in his 70s in good health. Sample: blood. J is TRBJ2-1 and V is TRBV29-1; TRBD2 is a possible D gene (5 bases). CDR3 loop: CSVAGLSSYNEQFF. CDR3 nucleotide sequence: TGCAGCGTCGCGGGTTTGAGCTCCTACAATGAGCAGTTCTTC.